This TCR beta chain was found in a study of shared clonotypes between healthy human individuals. V lost 0 bases and J 1 base, leaving 12 bases between the germline ends. The CDR3 length is 16 residues. Germline V gene lookup returns CDR1 SGHAT and CDR2 FQNNGV. The data were produced by immunoSEQ multiplex PCR, yet TCRdb's version contains in-frame clones alone and is incomplete. The sample yields about 800,000 clones, roughly 96% seen once. Selected positively for CCR7 and CD45RO-negative, naive CD8 cells excluded terminally differentiated effector memory CD45RA+ cells. The sequence was collected from a man aged 25-45 years in good health. Sequenced: naive CD8+ T cells sorted from blood. This chain links TRBV11-2 with TRBJ1-1, with a tentative D call TRBD1 (5 bases). The CDR3 is CASSLERGLGNTEAFF. The CDR3 nucleotides are TGTGCCAGCAGCTTAGAGAGGGGACTGGGGAACACTGAAGCTTTCTTT.